This T cell receptor (beta chain) was sequenced in a study of cytomegalovirus exposure and HLA in healthy donors. Study-wide results and caveats: Using a false discovery rate of 0.05, a later analysis showed that 15,000 to 20,000 TCR beta sequences were associated with HLA alleles. Common viral pathogens were later found to be apparently linked to several of the most significant clusters. A later analysis found TCR association rates differed by HLA locus, highest for DRB1 and lowest for HLA-C.

The PCR ran on 60 Vbeta and 13 Jbeta primers. Sequencing was performed with immunoSEQ multiplex PCR; in TCRdb, only in-frame clones are kept and a portion is missing. Among 150,000 to 200,000 clones listed, 65% to 80% were seen once. As concerns this clone: Its antigen is not known.

Germline V gene lookup returns CDR1 SGHRS and CDR2 YFSETQ. Trimming took 0 bases from V and 2 from J, leaving 12 bases between them. The CDR3 extends over 16 amino acids. The clonotype comes from a female donor in good health and CMV-seronegative. The V gene is TRBV5-1, the J gene TRBJ2-1, with a weak D call TRBD1 (5 bases). Sequencing input: PBMCs. The DNA for the CDR3 is TGCGCCAGCAGCTTGGCAGGGTGGTTGACCTACAATGAGCAGTTCTTC. Its translation: CASSLAGWLTYNEQFF. The full variable domain, with the rest looked up from reference TRBV5-1 and TRBJ2-1, is KAGVTQTPRYLIKTRGQQVTLSCSPISGHRSVSWYQQTPGQGLQFLFEYFSETQRNKGNFPGRFSGRQFSNSRSEMNVSTLELGDSALYLCASSLAGWLTYNEQFFGPGTRLTVL.